These T cell receptor beta chains were read from a single sample in a study of OX40 agonist ivuxolimab in advanced cancers. Clones were sequenced by immunoSEQ multiplex PCR, and TCRdb holds only the in-frame ones, with some missing. The table shows about 13,000 clones, with about 85% occurring only once. The sequenced sample was CD4+ or CD8+ T cells sorted from blood, obtained in a trial of the OX40 agonist ivuxolimab. These receptors all stem from an adult with an advanced solid tumor such as melanoma, head and neck, liver or kidney cancer. The CDR3 runs from the conserved cysteine through the conserved F or W. Fields, in order: J gene, CDR3 length, D gene, V gene, clone size, CDR3 DNA, CDR3 protein. A D gene is named only where the DNA matches it firmly. Clone size is given for some rows only: seen once, a few or many times, or a class if the clone is expanded.

TRBJ1-2	15	.	TRBV28	.	TGTGCCAGCAGCCACCTTCTCGACAGAAGCTATGGCTACACCTTC	CASSHLLDRSYGYTF
TRBJ2-1	15	TRBD1	TRBV9	.	TGTGCCAGCAGCGTAGTAGGGACAGCAAACAATGAGCAGTTCTTC	CASSVVGTANNEQFF
TRBJ2-2	14	.	TRBV7-2	.	TGTGCCAGCAGCTTTCGACTAGGAGCCGGGGAGCTGTTTTTT	CASSFRLGAGELFF
TRBJ1-5	14	.	TRBV2	.	TGTGCCAGCAGTGAATGGTCGGGGAATCAGCCCCAGCATTTT	CASSEWSGNQPQHF
TRBJ2-1	16	.	TRBV12-5	.	TGTGCTAGTGGTTTGCCGACAGCTAGCTCCTACAATGAGCAGTTCTTC	CASGLPTASSYNEQFF
TRBJ2-5	13	.	TRBV29-1	.	TGCAGCGGGGGAGACACTCTAGAAGAGACCCAGTACTTC	CSGGDTLEETQYF
TRBJ1-6	14	.	TRBV30	once	TGTGCCTGGAGCGACGGGGGGGCGAATTCACCCCTCCACTTT	CAWSDGGANSPLHF
TRBJ1-5	15	TRBD1	TRBV6-1	once	TGTGCCAGCAGTTCCGGGACAGGGGGCCATCAGCCCCAGCATTTT	CASSSGTGGHQPQHF
TRBJ2-7	14	TRBD1	TRBV18	.	TGTGCCAGCTCACAGGGACAGAGACCTTGGGAGCAGTACTTC	CASSQGQRPWEQYF
TRBJ2-3	17	.	TRBV28	.	TGTGCCAGCAGTTTTCCCAGGGGGGCGGGGGCCGGCGATACGCAGTATTTT	CASSFPRGAGAGDTQYF
TRBJ2-2	15	.	TRBV7-3	.	TGTGCCAGCAGCTTAACTAAGACTGCCACCGGGGAGCTGTTTTTT	CASSLTKTATGELFF
TRBJ2-3	14	TRBD1	TRBV29-1	.	TGCAGCGTCCGATCGACAGGGATGGCAGATACGCAGTATTTT	CSVRSTGMADTQYF
TRBJ2-5	14	TRBD1	TRBV5-1	.	TGCGCCAGCAGCGCGGGACAGGGTGAAGAGACCCAGTACTTC	CASSAGQGEETQYF
TRBJ2-2	17	.	TRBV7-6	.	TGTGCCAGCAGCTTAGAGAGGCCAGGGGCATGGACCGGGGAGCTGTTTTTT	CASSLERPGAWTGELFF
TRBJ2-5	15	TRBD1	TRBV2	.	TGTGCCAGCAGTGAAGGGACAGGGGATTTAGAGACCCAGTACTTC	CASSEGTGDLETQYF